This T cell receptor beta chain was documented in a study of blood T cell repertoires in COVID-19. Study context: Samples taken during acute and convalescent COVID-19 were collected in the United States, Italy and Spain. Nucleic acid was either cDNA or gDNA, and it came from T cells, B-cell-depleted T cells, or PBMCs.

Trimming cost V 6 bases and J 0 bases, with 9 bases left between them. Germline loops: CDR1 MNHEY, CDR2 SVGAGI. The CDR3 spans 15 residues. In the source study's methods: Estimated nucleated cell counts came from reference gene primer amplification. The table came from immunoSEQ multiplex PCR; TCRdb's copy has only in-frame clones and leaves some out. V and J calls plus clone size are reproduced from that table; the DNA served to infer D and trimming. This sample has about 190,000 clones, with over 75% found just once. This clone was observed a few times. The sequencing sample was made of peripheral blood. The chain couples TRBV6-5 to TRBJ2-6; maybe TRBD1 (5 bases). The clonotype originates from a man aged 50-59 years who had recovered from COVID-19. CDR3 sequence reads: CASRHDSSGANVLTF. In DNA form, the CDR3 reads TGTGCCAGCAGACACGACAGCTCTGGGGCCAACGTCCTGACTTTC.